This TCR beta chain was profiled in a study of cytomegalovirus exposure and HLA in healthy donors. About the study: HLA-typed donors were the source of about 90 million unique TCRs held in an early data release.

Germline CDR1 is SGHDN and CDR2 is FVKESK. The CDR3 has 16 amino acids. V lost 0 bases and J lost 4; bases outside the gene matches: 8. Findings and caveats of the study: Common viral pathogens (according to a later analysis) appeared linked to several of the most significant clusters. The majority of CMV-associated TCR beta chains were reported as apparently HLA-restricted in a later analysis. One variant, a missense change in DCLRE1C, was linked in a later analysis to TCR beta V- and J-gene trimming.

PCR amplification relied on 60 Vbeta primers (plus 13 Jbeta primers). Only in-frame clones appear in the TCRdb table, and some are missing; sequencing was by immunoSEQ multiplex PCR. The sample yields 170,000 or so clones, roughly 78% seen once. Of note for this clone: Its antigen is still unknown.

Sequenced material: PBMCs. The rearrangement uses TRBV14 and TRBJ2-5; 7 positions agree with TRBD2. This receptor was identified in a woman aged 45-60 years in good health and CMV-seropositive. CDR3 amino acids: CASSQEEGLERETQYF. In nucleotides, the CDR3 is TGTGCCAGCAGCCAAGAAGAAGGACTAGAAAGAGAGACCCAGTACTTC.